The text below deals with one T cell receptor (beta chain). This CDR3 is 17 amino acids long. Trimming pared 4 bases from V and 1 base from J, leaving 17 bases between. Germline V CDR1 and CDR2: SGHDN, FVKESK. Generated by immunoSEQ multiplex PCR, the TCRdb table keeps only in-frame clones and is missing some. The sample holds about 110,000 clones; around 92% are singletons and the top ten take under 0.75%. This specimen belongs to a study of siplizumab effects on memory and regulatory T cells. The rearrangement links TRBV14 to TRBJ1-3; TRBD1 is a possible D gene (5 bases). This sequence originates from a human donor in good health. The sample taken for sequencing was Tregs sorted from blood. CDR3 sequence reads: CASSRPGSGGSGNTIYF. In nucleotides, the CDR3 is TGTGCCAGCAGCCGCCCCGGATCCGGGGGGTCTGGAAACACCATATATTTT.